This entry features one T cell receptor (beta chain) sequence. Treatment here: around 19 received Ad26.COV2.S at low or high dose, single or two shots; a few received placebo; per-sample allocation not given. Collection of the samples took place on day 63 after the first injection of vaccine or placebo. In Boston, an adult donor aged 18-55 years took part. The record originates from a study of Ad26.COV2.S vaccination and SARS-CoV-2 variants. Study-wide background: A COV1001 Ad26.COV2.S trial-arm participant provided the sample. Intramuscular Ad26.COV2.S at 5x10^10 or 1x10^11 viral particles.

Here immunoSEQ multiplex PCR was the method, and the copy in TCRdb shows in-frame clones only, minus some. The table has around 300,000 clones, roughly nine tenths seen once; the top ten hold 5% to 6.5%. The TCR comes from a person aged 18-60 years who received the Ad26.COV2.S COVID-19 vaccine or a placebo. The material sequenced was peripheral blood, taken in a trial of Ad26.COV2.S vaccine versus placebo.

The CDR3 nucleotides read TGTGCCAGCAGCGGGGAGGACCGCCCAAACACTGAAGCTTTCTTT. Translating it yields CASSGEDRPNTEAFF. V usage is TRBV9 and J usage is TRBJ1-1; D is unresolved. Trimming cost V 3 bases and J 2 bases, with 14 bases left between them. CDR1 SGDLS and CDR2 YYNGEE come from the germline V gene. The CDR3 loop spans 15 amino acids.